One TCR beta chain is described in this entry. Its antigen is unknown. Base qualities are not recorded, but no much larger clone differs from it by a single base. Roughly 1.8 micrograms of genomic DNA were extracted from cryopreserved PBMCs for TCR beta library preparation. Longitudinal blood samples from CLL patients on ibrutinib monotherapy underwent high-throughput TCR beta sequencing. The patients took part in an open-label, single-center phase 2 trial of ibrutinib monotherapy. A MiSeq instrument was used for deep resolution sequencing, which targeted depths ranging from 1 in 1 million up to 1 in 200,000 T cells, with coverage averaging 10x for each clonotype. TCR beta libraries were generated with the immunoSEQ hsTCRB Kit. The study's own analysis went as follows. The data were analyzed with ImmunoSEQ Analyzer and ImmunoSEQ Data Assistant, and V, D and J gene assignments followed IMGT definitions. Clonality, which ranges from 0 to 1, was calculated as one minus the normalized Shannon entropy of productive rearrangement frequencies. Only overrepresented clonotypes making up at least 0.05% of each patient's repertoire were included in the public clonotype analysis. Approximately 12 repertoires from age-matched healthy donors, obtained from immuneACCESS, served as clonality controls. Not all clones reach the TCRdb copy of this immuneACCESS table, which keeps in-frame sequences only. Checked studies attribute under half of the gap to unresolved V genes and leave the rest unexplained. V and J calls and clone size are as listed in that table; D and trimming were resolved from the DNA. The sample includes tens of thousands of clones, with 62% observed a single time. The ten largest clones represent 12% to 15% of the sample.

This entry belongs to a study of cytotoxic CD8 clonotypes in ibrutinib-treated CLL (dated by TCRdb to the early 2020s). With regard to the full study: The cohort had about a dozen relapsed/refractory and approximately 14 treatment-naive patients; approximately 17 were IGHV unmutated. Partial responses were observed in roughly 24 patients and complete responses in 2; after a median follow-up of around 64 months, remission was maintained in roughly 14 patients and progression was observed in approximately 12. The response samples were drawn at a median of approximately 11 months into treatment, with a range of roughly 6 to 36 months. An average of about 250,000 productive templates and 94,082 productive rearrangements was obtained per sample. Longitudinal samples were available for about 30% of the roughly 86 trial participants. Cryopreserved peripheral blood mononuclear cells were collected before treatment, at response, and at either disease progression or sustained remission. Findings and caveats that apply to the study as a whole: Baseline clonality was found to be higher than that of age-matched healthy donors and was strongly correlated with circulating CD8+ T-cell counts. Public clonotypes were rare and either shrank or stayed stable during treatment, and the rise in clonality at ibrutinib response reflected expansion of private clonotypes. Sustained-remission and progressing patients did not have matched sampling times, and lymph node repertoires were not examined. At ibrutinib response clonality went up, during sustained remission it held steady, and at progression it dropped back toward baseline.

The germline V gene sets CDR1 to SGHRS and CDR2 to YFSETQ. Deletion took 0 bases off V and 4 bases off J, with a span of 13 bases between the germline ends. From the cysteine through the phenylalanine, the CDR3 covers 15 amino acids. The kept DNA is CDR3 alone, 45 bases in frame from the first base. This TCR was sampled from a human donor with chronic lymphocytic leukemia. This material consisted of PBMCs, taken before ibrutinib treatment. Recombination linked TRBV5-1 to TRBJ1-1, and the D gene may be TRBD1, 5 bases matching. The CDR3 region reads CASSLVGGSGTEAFF. The DNA reads TGCGCCAGCAGCTTGGTTGGGGGTAGCGGCACTGAAGCTTTCTTT.